The 30 T cell receptor beta chains reported below all come from one sample, sequenced in a study of T cell responses to AZD1222 COVID-19 vaccine. The protocol was immunoSEQ multiplex PCR, while the TCRdb copy is restricted to in-frame clones and leaves out a portion. This table holds roughly 120,000 clones, 70% to 90% found once. Source: peripheral blood, taken on day 0 of MenACWY control vaccination. The origin of the receptors is an adult in good health.

The chain joins TRBV27 to TRBJ2-7; D uncertain. Germline V gives CDR1 MNHEY, CDR2 SMNVEV (reference sequence). V lost 2 bases to trimming and J lost 2 bases, with 25 bases between them. The CDR3 consists of 19 residues. The CDR3 DNA reads TGTGCCAGCAGTTTAACCTACGCGGCCGGAAACGTGGGTCCCTACGAGCAGTACTTC. Translated: CASSLTYAAGNVGPYEQYF.

The chain joins TRBV20-1 to TRBJ1-5; a possible D gene is TRBD1 (5 bases). CDR3 length: 13 amino acids. V was cut by 3 bases and J by 3 bases, with 9 bases left in between. Per the germline V gene, CDR1 is DFQATT and CDR2 is SNEGSKA (reference sequence). This chain's CDR3 is CSASSGVNQPQHF. CDR3 DNA sequence: TGCAGTGCTAGTTCGGGGGTCAATCAGCCCCAGCATTTT.

The chain recombines TRBV19 with TRBJ2-7; 7 bases are shared with TRBD2. V trimming: 4 bases; J trimming: 3 bases; junction bases outside the gene matches: 12. CDR3 size: 16 residues. In germline, CDR1 is LNHDA, CDR2 SQIVND (reference sequence). Here the CDR3 DNA reads TGTGCCAGTAGTACGGCCGGCGGGAGAGTGATCTACGAGCAGTACTTC. This encodes CASSTAGGRVIYEQYF.

The chain combines TRBV5-1 with TRBJ2-1, with 7 bases lining up with TRBD1. Germline V gives CDR1 SGHRS, CDR2 YFSETQ. V shed 0 bases and J 0 bases; nucleotides not matched to a gene: 9. CDR3 size: 18 residues. The CDR3 region has the DNA TGCGCCAGCAGCTTGGGGACAGGTACCTTAAGCTCCTACAATGAGCAGTTCTTC. This sequence encodes CASSLGTGTLSSYNEQFF.

This clone was recorded only once. The chain recombines TRBV7-3 with TRBJ1-2; 7 nucleotides match TRBD1. Germline-derived CDR1 and CDR2 are SGHTA and FQGTGA. The CDR3 extends over 14 amino acids. J lost 5 bases, V lost 4 bases, and 7 bases had no gene match. The CDR3 region is CASSSDREGYGYTF. The CDR3 bases are TGTGCCAGCAGCTCCGACAGGGAGGGGTATGGCTACACCTTC.

V is TRBV12-5 and J is TRBJ1-2, with 8 bases lining up with TRBD1. This CDR3 is 17 amino acids long. Germline CDR1 and CDR2: LGHNT and FRNRAP. J was trimmed by 4 bases and V by 1 base; bases with no gene match: 11. This chain's CDR3 is CASGLGTGQGDTYGYTF. The CDR3 bases are TGTGCTAGTGGTTTGGGAACCGGACAGGGCGACACCTATGGCTACACCTTC.

The chain uses TRBV7-9 and TRBJ2-7; a possible D gene is TRBD1 (5 bases). Trimming stripped 3 bases from V and 1 base from J, with 10 bases between. The CDR3 length is 14 residues. The germline V gene has CDR1 SEHNR and CDR2 FQNEAQ (reference sequence). The CDR3, as DNA: TGTGCCAGCAGCTTTGGTGGGGCATCCTACGAGCAGTACTTC. Translation: CASSFGGASYEQYF. The full variable domain, in which reference TRBV7-9 and TRBJ2-7 provide the parts outside the CDR3, is DTGVSQNPRHKITKRGQNVTFRCDPISEHNRLYWYRQTLGQGPEFLTYFQNEAQLEKSRLLSDRFSAERPKGSFSTLEIQRTEQGDSAMYLCASSFGGASYEQYFGPGTRLTVT.

V usage is TRBV7-8 and J usage is TRBJ1-2, with D tentatively TRBD1 (5 bases). Trimming shortened V by 1 base and J by 4 bases, and 13 bases separated the two germline ends. The V gene's germline CDR1 is SGHVS and CDR2 FQNEAQ. This CDR3 has 15 amino acids. As DNA, the CDR3 is TGTGCCAGCAGCTTAGTTGCAGGAGGGGCCTATGGCTACACCTTC. It is translated as CASSLVAGGAYGYTF.

V and J are TRBV7-3 and TRBJ1-1, with D hard to call. Trimming took off 6 bases at V and 10 bases at J, with 30 bases between the two ends. This CDR3 spans 17 amino acids. CDR1 is SGHTA and CDR2 is FQGTGA in the germline V gene. The CDR3 nucleotides are TGTGCCAGCAGGCCGAGCAAATCCGGAGACGGGGAGCTCGGAGCTTTCTTT. Translating gives CASRPSKSGDGELGAFF. The entire variable domain, with the rest obtained from reference TRBV7-3 and TRBJ1-1, is as follows: GAGVSQTPSNKVTEKGKYVELRCDPISGHTALYWYRQSLGQGPEFLIYFQGTGAADDSGLPNDRFFAVRPEGSVSTLKIQRTERGDSAVYLCASRPSKSGDGELGAFFGQGTRLTVV.

The chain employs TRBV30 and TRBJ2-7; 9 nucleotides match TRBD2. Germline CDR1 GTSNPN, CDR2 SVGIG (reference sequence). Trimming removed 4 bases from V and 0 bases from J; junction bases left unmatched: 7. This CDR3 has 15 amino acids. CDR3 loop: CAWTKLAGVSYEQYF. The CDR3 DNA reads as TGTGCCTGGACAAAACTAGCGGGTGTCTCCTACGAGCAGTACTTC.

This chain connects TRBV14 to TRBJ2-2, with D tentatively TRBD1 (5 bases). The CDR3 runs to 15 residues. Germline V gene lookup returns CDR1 SGHDN and CDR2 FVKESK. Trimming stripped 3 bases from V and 5 bases from J, with 13 bases between. The DNA of the CDR3 is TGTGCCAGCAGCCAGAATTTAGCAGGGACCGGGGAGCTGTTTTTT. This sequence encodes CASSQNLAGTGELFF.

V is TRBV19 and J is TRBJ1-2, with TRBD1 as a possible D gene (5 bases). V was cut by 1 base and J by 2 bases, with 17 bases left in between. CDR3 size: 17 residues. Germline V lookup: CDR1 LNHDA, CDR2 SQIVND (reference sequence). For the CDR3, the DNA is TGTGCCAGTAGTATAGTGGCCAGGGCTCGGGGGAACTATGGCTACACCTTC. It specifies CASSIVARARGNYGYTF.

The V and J genes are TRBV9 and TRBJ2-1; TRBD2 matches 13 bases. V shed 3 bases, J shed 6 bases, and the junction held 6 bases outside the gene matches. The CDR3 totals 16 residues. CDR1 is SGDLS and CDR2 is YYNGEE in the germline V gene. CDR3 bases: TGTGCCAGCAGCGCACTAGCGGGGGGGCAGGGCAATGAGCAGTTCTTC. As protein: CASSALAGGQGNEQFF.

V is TRBV18 and J is TRBJ1-5; 8 bases line up with TRBD1. V dropped 5 bases and J dropped 4; count of bases not matched to a gene: 10. This CDR3 is 16 amino acids long. Germline CDR1 is KGHSH and CDR2 is LQKENI. CDR3 in DNA: TGTGCCAGCTCAGCCTTGGACAGGGTTGGGAATCAGCCCCAGCATTTT. It translates to CASSALDRVGNQPQHF.

The genes are TRBV6-5 and TRBJ1-6; 9 positions agree with TRBD1. The CDR3 totals 14 residues. V dropped 6 bases and J dropped 6; count of bases not matched to a gene: 3. Germline V CDR1 and CDR2: MNHEY, SVGAGI. The CDR3 coding sequence is TGTGCCAGCAGGAGGACAGGGGTTAATTCACCCCTCCACTTT. Protein product: CASRRTGVNSPLHF.

This chain connects TRBV7-8 to TRBJ2-7; 11 nucleotides line up with TRBD1. The germline CDR1 and CDR2 sequences are SGHVS and FQNEAQ. The ends lost 5 bases at V and 5 bases at J; junction bases unmatched: 8. This CDR3 contains 15 residues. The CDR3 DNA follows: TGTGCCAGCAGCACATGGGACAGGGGGTGGGACGAGCAGTACTTC. The encoded protein is CASSTWDRGWDEQYF.

The gene calls are TRBV27 and TRBJ1-5, with D uncertain. This CDR3 has 12 residues. Trimming cost V 5 bases and J 4 bases, with 6 bases left between them. Germline values: CDR1 MNHEY, CDR2 SMNVEV (reference sequence). This CDR3 is CASSGPNQPQHF. As DNA, the CDR3 is TGTGCCAGCAGTGGGCCGAATCAGCCCCAGCATTTT.

This chain links TRBV5-1 with TRBJ2-4; 11 nucleotides match TRBD1. This CDR3 comprises 16 residues. Germline V gene lookup returns CDR1 SGHRS and CDR2 YFSETQ. The V segment lost 4 bases and the J segment 6 bases; nucleotides outside the gene matches: 9. The CDR3 loop reads CASSRPGQGVGNIQYF. In nucleotides, the CDR3 is TGCGCCAGCAGCCGACCGGGACAGGGGGTAGGAAACATTCAGTACTTC. Full variable domain (outside the CDR3, taken from reference TRBV5-1 and TRBJ2-4): KAGVTQTPRYLIKTRGQQVTLSCSPISGHRSVSWYQQTPGQGLQFLFEYFSETQRNKGNFPGRFSGRQFSNSRSEMNVSTLELGDSALYLCASSRPGQGVGNIQYFGAGTRLSVL.

The genes are TRBV6-5 and TRBJ2-2; D possibly corresponds to TRBD2 (5 bases). V dropped 8 bases and J dropped 3 bases, with 13 bases sitting between them. CDR1 is MNHEY, CDR2 SVGAGI, per germline. This CDR3 region has 14 residues. CDR3 sequence reads: CASHLRGHTGELFF. CDR3 DNA sequence: TGTGCCAGCCACCTGAGAGGGCACACCGGGGAGCTGTTTTTT.

The chain recombines TRBV5-1 with TRBJ2-1, with D tentatively TRBD2 (8 bases). V was clipped by 4 bases and J by 6 bases, with 14 bases between them. This CDR3 is 14 amino acids long. Germline CDR1 and CDR2: SGHRS and YFSETQ. The CDR3 DNA reads TGCGCCAGCAGCCGGGAGGGACAGCGCAATGAGCAGTTCTTC. This translates into CASSREGQRNEQFF.

In this sample, this clone turned up a few times. The V gene is TRBV5-4, the J gene TRBJ1-2, with TRBD1 matching 9 bases. The CDR3 is made up of 14 amino acids. Trimming took 5 bases from V and 6 from J; bases not matched to a gene: 8. Germline CDR1 is SGHNT and CDR2 is YYREEE (reference sequence). The CDR3: CASSFPGQGNGYTF. The CDR3 nucleotides are TGTGCCAGCAGTTTTCCGGGACAGGGAAATGGCTACACCTTC.

As regards this clone: The same CDR3 also results from other DNA sequences found in this sample. The rearrangement uses TRBV6-5 and TRBJ2-7; D not resolved. The ends were cut back, 6 bases at V and 0 bases at J, with 9 bases in the middle. The germline gives CDR1 MNHEY, CDR2 SVGAGI. The length of the CDR3 is 13 residues. The CDR3 DNA sequence: TGTGCCAGCAGCCACAGCCTCTCCTACGAGCAGTACTTC. Protein product: CASSHSLSYEQYF.

This clone was detected a few times. The chain uses TRBV5-1 and TRBJ2-6, with a weak D call TRBD1 (6 bases). The CDR3 covers 15 residues. V was shortened by 0 bases and J by 8 bases, with 12 bases between the two germline ends. Germline CDR1 is SGHRS and CDR2 is YFSETQ. The CDR3 loop reads CASSLEGRGTNVLTF. The DNA for the CDR3 is TGCGCCAGCAGCTTGGAGGGTAGGGGGACCAACGTCCTGACTTTC. Drawing the rest from reference TRBV5-1 and TRBJ2-6, the complete variable domain is KAGVTQTPRYLIKTRGQQVTLSCSPISGHRSVSWYQQTPGQGLQFLFEYFSETQRNKGNFPGRFSGRQFSNSRSEMNVSTLELGDSALYLCASSLEGRGTNVLTFGAGSRLTVL.

V gene TRBV7-6 combines with J gene TRBJ1-4; D might be TRBD1 (5 bases). Trimming shortened V by 2 bases and J by 0 bases, and 19 bases separated the two germline ends. Germline CDR1 and CDR2: SGHVS and FNYEAQ. The CDR3 has 19 amino acids. CDR3 sequence reads: CASSLSGTPRVATNEKLFF. The CDR3 bases are TGTGCCAGCAGCTTATCCGGGACCCCGAGAGTGGCAACTAATGAAAAACTGTTTTTT. Full variable domain (missing parts from reference TRBV7-6 and TRBJ1-4): GAGVSQSPRYKVTKRGQDVALRCDPISGHVSLYWYRQALGQGPEFLTYFNYEAQQDKSGLPNDRFSAERPEGSISTLTIQRTEQRDSAMYRCASSLSGTPRVATNEKLFFGSGTQLSVL.

A single count supports this clone. The J gene is TRBJ2-2, the V gene TRBV5-1; D is ambiguous. CDR3 length equals 15 residues. In germline, CDR1 is SGHRS, CDR2 YFSETQ. The V end lost 1 base, the J end lost 0 bases, and 7 bases lay between the germline ends. The CDR3 nucleotides read TGCGCCAGCAGCTTGTTCACCTCGAACACCGGGGAGCTGTTTTTT. Residues: CASSLFTSNTGELFF.

The chain employs TRBV4-3 and TRBJ1-4, with TRBD1 identical over 7 bases. CDR3 length equals 19 residues. The germline CDR1 and CDR2 sequences are LGHNA and YSLEER. The V gene end was trimmed by 0 bases and the J gene end by 10 bases; junction bases not matched to a gene: 20. The CDR3 region has the DNA TGCGCCAGCAGCCAAGATCGGCTCTGGGGCCCCGGGACAGAGGGAAAACTGTTTTTT. This translates into CASSQDRLWGPGTEGKLFF.

The genes are TRBV6-5 and TRBJ2-1, with TRBD2 as a possible D gene (6 bases). This CDR3 has 15 amino acids. The germline V gene has CDR1 MNHEY and CDR2 SVGAGI. V dropped 7 bases and J dropped 2 bases, with 15 bases sitting between them. The CDR3 nucleotides are TGTGCCAGCATCGACGGCGGGGCAACCTACAATGAGCAGTTCTTC. As protein: CASIDGGATYNEQFF.

The rearrangement joins TRBV6-6 to TRBJ1-2; 9 bases are a match to TRBD1. Per the germline V gene, CDR1 is MNHNY and CDR2 is SVGAGI (reference sequence). The CDR3 has 14 residues. V dropped 6 bases and J dropped 8; count of bases not matched to a gene: 10. Written as DNA, the CDR3 is TGTGCCAGCAGAAGAGTACAGGGGGCGGAAGGCTACACCTTC. As protein: CASRRVQGAEGYTF.

The chain links TRBV7-7 to TRBJ1-1; 8 nucleotides line up with TRBD1. There are 19 residues in the CDR3. Germline CDR1 is SSHAT and CDR2 is FNYEAQ (reference sequence). V dropped 3 bases and J dropped 4; count of bases not matched to a gene: 19. The CDR3 region is CASSFYAGQVNRRGTEAFF. The CDR3 DNA reads as TGTGCCAGCAGCTTTTACGCGGGACAGGTGAACCGCAGGGGCACTGAAGCTTTCTTT.

The chain is built from TRBV5-6 and TRBJ1-5, with 9 bases matching TRBD1. Trimming at V came to 1 base and at J to 7 bases, leaving 6 bases not matched to a gene. CDR3 length: 15 residues. Germline-derived CDR1 and CDR2 are SGHDT and YYEEEE. This chain's CDR3 is CASSLNTGGEQPQHF. CDR3 nucleotide sequence: TGTGCCAGCAGCTTGAACACAGGGGGCGAGCAGCCCCAGCATTTT.